The TCR beta chain described here comes from a study of T cells after yellow fever vaccination (dated by TCRdb to between 2018 and 2020). Notes on the research overall: The SMART-Seq v4 Ultra Low Input RNA kit was used to prepare libraries from fractions with low cell numbers. To follow T-cell clones before and after primary and booster YFV17D yellow fever vaccination, bulk TCR alpha and beta repertoires were sequenced over time. Two healthy male donors, one aged 18 to 30 and one aged 30 to 39 years, were included in the cohort. Blood was drawn at multiple timepoints before and after primary and secondary immunization, with bulk PBMC replicates and cell subsets isolated.

The germline ends are 11 bases apart after V is trimmed by 6 bases and J by 5 bases. Reading from cysteine to phenylalanine, the CDR3 counts 13 amino acids. This entry keeps only the CDR3 DNA: 39 bases, framed from base 1. General conclusions and limits of the study: The secondary T-cell response was found to be weaker but faster than the primary response, with a peak reached on day 5 rather than on day 15. After the booster, most of the clones that had expanded following primary vaccination were detected again (almost 98% of CD4 and 80% to 90% of CD8), which suggests that memory was broadly maintained. A small fraction of clonotypes appeared in both the CD4 and CD8 compartments, likely as a result of convergent recombination. Because only a couple of donors were included in the study, the extent to which the findings can be generalized is limited. Computational filtering was needed because FACS-sorted repertoires could contain abundant contaminating clonotypes from the bulk population.

TCR cDNA was made using 5'RACE template switching, a step that added a universal primer site and unique molecular identifiers. Priming of cDNA synthesis was performed from both the TCR alpha and TCR beta constant segments. Library amplification used two PCR steps, and the second PCR step added sample barcodes and sequencing adapters. Sequencing of libraries was performed on Illumina HiSeq 2500 (2x100 bp) or NovaSeq (2x150 bp). In the authors' own workflow: Reads were demultiplexed and collapsed into UMI consensus sequences with MIGEC, and V(D)J alignment was performed with MiXCR. Using edgeR on replicate PBMC samples, clonotypes were called vaccine-responding if FDR was below 0.01 and the log2 fold change was above 5 up to day 15. Bulk clonotypes were assigned CD4 or CD8 identity according to which sequenced CD4 or CD8 repertoire held them at higher abundance. TCRdb applied fastp at Q25 and MiXCR to the public reads, then kept only in-frame beta chains. Rows merge per CDR3 protein into single entries with the most common DNA and genes. For this entry, the V and J calls and clone size follow TCRdb and not the study's own pipeline. The sample has 250,000 or so distinct CDR3 sequences on record, roughly 6.3% of them singletons. The ten top clones hold approximately 1.1% of the sample.

This clonotype turned up a few times. The antigen this receptor binds is unknown. Base quality data are lacking; no much larger clone is found one base away. The treatment or condition label for this specimen denotes: live attenuated yellow fever vaccine strain. A standard Ficoll-Paque protocol was used to isolate PBMCs from peripheral blood. Dynabeads CD4 and CD8 positive selection kits were used to isolate CD4 and CD8 T-cell fractions. RNA was extracted with TriZol from bulk PBMCs, CD4 and CD8 fractions, and dextramer-positive and dextramer-negative fractions. This specimen was CD4+ T cells sorted from PBMCs, taken on the day of the yellow fever booster vaccination. The rearranged segments are TRBV12-3 or TRBV12-4 and TRBJ2-1; TRBD1 is possibly the D segment (6 matching bases). This TCR was sampled from a man under 40 who received the YFV17D yellow fever vaccine. DNA sequence: TGTGCCAGCAGCCCCAGGGGTCACAATGAGCAGTTCTTC. Protein translation: CASSPRGHNEQFF.